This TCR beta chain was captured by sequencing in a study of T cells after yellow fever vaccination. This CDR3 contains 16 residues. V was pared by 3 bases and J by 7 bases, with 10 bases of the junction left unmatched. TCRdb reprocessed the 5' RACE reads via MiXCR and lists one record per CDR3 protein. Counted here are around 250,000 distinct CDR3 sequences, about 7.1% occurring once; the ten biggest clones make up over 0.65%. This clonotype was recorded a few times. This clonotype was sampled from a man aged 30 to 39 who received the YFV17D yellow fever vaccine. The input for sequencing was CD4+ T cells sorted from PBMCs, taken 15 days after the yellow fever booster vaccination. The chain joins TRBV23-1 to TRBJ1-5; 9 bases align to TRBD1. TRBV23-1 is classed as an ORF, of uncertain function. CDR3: CASSHREQGARQPQHF. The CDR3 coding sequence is TGCGCCAGCAGTCATCGAGAACAGGGGGCGAGGCAGCCCCAGCATTTT.